This T cell receptor (beta chain) was profiled in a study of blood T cells in healthy people across ages. It was with a sample-barcoded 5' primer and a J-beta primer mix that a second PCR of roughly 6 to 11 cycles was run. TCRdb independently ran MiXCR on the 5' RACE reads; one entry per CDR3 protein. The sample holds some 370,000 distinct CDR3 sequences, roughly half seen once. V lost 5 bases and J lost 0, with 13 bases in between. The CDR3 spans 15 residues. CDR1 and CDR2 (germline): SGHTA, FQGNSA. The V call is TRBV7-2, the J call TRBJ1-2; a weak D match, TRBD1 (5 bases). Sequencing was performed on blood. This receptor was taken from a man between 60 and 75 years old in good health. CDR3 protein: CASSKPQTANYGYTF. The CDR3 nucleotides read TGTGCCAGCAGCAAGCCCCAGACAGCTAACTATGGCTACACCTTC.